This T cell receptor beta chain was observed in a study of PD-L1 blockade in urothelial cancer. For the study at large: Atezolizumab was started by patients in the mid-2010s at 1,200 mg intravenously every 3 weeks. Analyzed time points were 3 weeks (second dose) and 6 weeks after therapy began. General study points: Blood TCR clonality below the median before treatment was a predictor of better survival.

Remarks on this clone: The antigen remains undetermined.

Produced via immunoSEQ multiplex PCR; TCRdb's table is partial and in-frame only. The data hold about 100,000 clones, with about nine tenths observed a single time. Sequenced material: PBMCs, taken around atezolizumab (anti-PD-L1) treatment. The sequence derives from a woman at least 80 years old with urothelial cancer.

CDR3 amino acids: CASSAPGQGYEQYF. In DNA, the CDR3 is TGTGCCAGCAGTGCACCGGGACAGGGCTACGAGCAGTACTTC. V and J are TRBV27 and TRBJ2-7, with 9 bases lining up with TRBD1. Trimming at V came to 5 bases and at J to 3 bases, leaving 5 bases not matched to a gene. The CDR3 sequence is 14 residues long. Germline CDR1 MNHEY, CDR2 SMNVEV (reference sequence).